The source of this TCR beta chain is a study of T cell responses to AZD1222 COVID-19 vaccine. The method was immunoSEQ multiplex PCR; TCRdb's version includes in-frame clones alone and lacks a portion of them. The data hold 150,000 to 200,000 clones, with 85% to 95% observed a single time. CDR1 and CDR2 from the germline V gene are SGHDT and YYEEEE. The CDR3 is 13 amino acids. V shed 0 bases and J shed 6 bases, with 9 bases lying between them. The gene calls are TRBV5-6 and TRBJ1-1, with unresolved D. The sequence derives from an adult who received the MenACWY meningococcal vaccine as a control. The input for sequencing was peripheral blood, taken 28 days after the second dose of the MenACWY control vaccine. The CDR3 sequence is CASSLGGRAEAFF. CDR3 coding DNA: TGTGCCAGCAGCTTGGGGGGTAGGGCTGAAGCTTTCTTT.